Listed below are T cell receptor beta chains from one sample, sequenced in a study of T cell repertoires in cytomegalovirus infection. TCRdb used MiXCR to reprocess the reads, holding one entry per CDR3 protein. This table holds about 260,000 distinct CDR3 sequences, roughly an eighth found once. The sequencing input was PBMCs. All receptors come from a human donor in good health (CMV status not recorded). Some clones in this sample may be carry-over from other donors' samples. CDR3s include the opening cysteine and the closing phenylalanine or tryptophan. D genes are given only for firm matches. Some rows mark clone size as missing; the rest say once, few, many or name a class of expanded clone.

-	TRBV4-3	-	TRBJ2-7	CASSPSLSGAYEQYF	TGCGCCAGCAGCCCCTCTCTTAGCGGTGCCTACGAGCAGTACTTC
-	TRBV7-3	many	TRBJ2-1	CASSLNGGNEQFF	TGTGCCAGCAGCTTAAACGGCGGCAATGAGCAGTTCTTC
-	TRBV6-6	many	TRBJ2-6	CASSYSNVRGLGAGANVLTF	TGTGCCAGCAGTTACTCGAATGTGCGGGGGCTGGGAGCTGGGGCCAACGTCCTGACTTTC
-	TRBV20-1	-	TRBJ2-5	CSAPDLEETQYF	TGCAGTGCCCCCGACTTGGAAGAGACCCAGTACTTC
TRBD2	TRBV5-1	few	TRBJ2-3	CASSLVGGADTQYF	TGCGCCAGCAGCTTGGTCGGGGGGGCAGATACGCAGTATTTT
-	TRBV4-3	-	TRBJ2-1	CASSQGYSGTYNEQFF	TGCGCCAGCAGCCAAGGTTATAGCGGAACCTACAATGAGCAGTTCTTC
-	TRBV5-1	-	TRBJ2-7	CASSLGPAGANEQYF	TGCGCCAGCAGCTTGGGTCCGGCGGGGGCGAACGAGCAGTACTTC
-	TRBV7-6	many	TRBJ1-3	CASSLGGRNTIYF	TGTGCCAGCAGCTTAGGAGGGAGAAACACCATATATTTT
TRBD2	TRBV7-2	many	TRBJ2-1	CASSFLLAGGPYEQFF	TGTGCCAGCAGCTTCTTACTAGCGGGGGGGCCCTATGAGCAGTTCTTC
TRBD1	TRBV7-9	-	TRBJ1-1	CASSSSTGTGTEAFF	TGTGCCAGCAGCTCATCGACAGGGACGGGCACTGAAGCTTTCTTT
TRBD2	TRBV7-9	many	TRBJ2-7	CASSPFSLLAGVYF	TGTGCCAGCAGCCCTTTCTCCTTACTAGCGGGAGTGTACTTC
-	TRBV12-3/TRBV12-4	few	TRBJ2-7	CASSTGPAYEQYF	TGTGCCAGCAGCACGGGACCTGCCTACGAGCAGTACTTC
-	TRBV6-2/TRBV6-3	-	TRBJ2-1	CASTQRGNFYNEQFF	TGTGCCAGCACCCAACGGGGGAATTTTTACAATGAGCAGTTCTTC
-	TRBV7-8	few	TRBJ2-5	CASSLLPPFTVGGETQYF	TGTGCCAGCAGCTTACTGCCGCCTTTCACAGTAGGGGGAGAGACCCAGTACTTC
-	TRBV7-2	many	TRBJ1-4	CASSLWAGANEKLFF	TGTGCCAGCAGCTTATGGGCAGGGGCTAATGAAAAACTGTTTTTT
-	TRBV29-1	-	TRBJ1-3	CSVDPLRGRGNTIYF	TGCAGCGTTGATCCCCTCAGGGGCCGCGGAAACACCATATATTTT
TRBD1	TRBV6-1	many	TRBJ2-2	CASSTGDRGPRTGELFF	TGTGCCAGCAGCACTGGGGACAGGGGCCCTCGGACCGGGGAGCTGTTTTTT
TRBD2	TRBV7-2	many	TRBJ2-7	CASSSAGTSADEQYF	TGTGCCAGCAGCTCCGCCGGGACTAGCGCCGACGAGCAGTACTTC
-	TRBV12-3/TRBV12-4	many	TRBJ1-2	CASSFWQGNYGYTF	TGTGCCAGCAGTTTTTGGCAGGGGAACTATGGCTACACCTTC
TRBD1	TRBV20-1	few	TRBJ2-1	CSASYSRDRGLVNEQFF	TGCAGTGCTAGTTACTCCCGGGACAGGGGGCTAGTCAATGAGCAGTTCTTC
TRBD1	TRBV4-1	many	TRBJ1-5	CASSQDGGTAGQPQHF	TGCGCCAGCAGCCAAGATGGGGGGACAGCAGGGCAGCCCCAGCATTTT
-	TRBV15	-	TRBJ2-1	CATSRETRGARDEQFF	TGTGCCACCAGCAGGGAAACTAGAGGGGCTCGAGATGAGCAGTTCTTC
-	TRBV7-9	many	TRBJ2-1	CASSLGGQVGFF	TGTGCCAGCAGCTTGGGGGGCCAAGTAGGGTTCTTC
-	TRBV27	-	TRBJ1-5	CASSLRRGGFSGNQPQHF	TGTGCCAGCAGTTTGAGGAGGGGCGGTTTCTCAGGCAATCAGCCCCAGCATTTT
-	TRBV7-2	many	TRBJ1-2	CASSLVSRDYGYTF	TGTGCCAGCAGCTTAGTTTCCAGGGACTATGGCTACACCTTC
-	TRBV7-9	-	TRBJ2-7	CASSSSGGGGEQYF	TGTGCCAGCAGCTCCTCCGGGGGAGGGGGCGAGCAGTACTTC